These 11 T cell receptor beta chains were all obtained from the same sample, sequenced in a study of blood T cell repertoires in COVID-19. Sequencing used immunoSEQ multiplex PCR; TCRdb keeps in-frame clones, though not all of them. The table lists more than 65,000 clones, about four fifths of them singletons. Sequenced: peripheral blood. The receptors originated from a human donor in a cohort sampled during active COVID-19.

V usage is TRBV6-5 and J usage is TRBJ1-2; 10 nucleotides agree with TRBD1. The germline V gene encodes CDR1 MNHEY and CDR2 SVGAGI. The CDR3 contains 15 residues. V lost 5 bases to trimming and J lost 3 bases; unmatched junction nucleotides: 6. The CDR3 loop reads CASSPAGTGDYGYTF. The CDR3, as DNA: TGTGCCAGCAGTCCCGCCGGGACAGGGGACTATGGCTACACCTTC.

This chain connects TRBV19 to TRBJ2-1, with TRBD1 matching over 9 bases. The CDR3 is 16 residues long. Germline trimming cut 6 bases from V and 0 bases from J; bases unmatched to any gene: 6. The V gene's germline CDR1 is LNHDA and CDR2 SQIVND (reference sequence). The CDR3 DNA sequence: TGTGCCAGTAGCAAGGGACAGGGAGGCTCCTACAATGAGCAGTTCTTC. It encodes CASSKGQGGSYNEQFF.

V and J are TRBV13 and TRBJ1-1, with TRBD1 matching 7 bases. Trimming cost V 4 bases and J 1 base; bases outside gene matches: 0. The germline V gene encodes CDR1 PRHDT and CDR2 FYEKMQ (reference sequence). The CDR3 is made up of 13 amino acids. CDR3 sequence reads: CASSYRGNTEAFF. The CDR3 DNA sequence: TGTGCCAGCAGCTACAGGGGGAACACTGAAGCTTTCTTT.

V gene TRBV3-1 (or the pseudogene TRBV3-2) combines with J gene TRBJ1-6, with D perhaps matching TRBD1 (6 bases). V was cut by 1 base and J by 4 bases, with 8 bases left in between. The germline CDR1 and CDR2 sequences are LGHDT and YNNKEL (reference sequence). The CDR3 contains 15 residues. CDR3 DNA: TGTGCCAGCAGCCAAGGGGACAATTATAATTCACCCCTCCACTTT. Translating it yields CASSQGDNYNSPLHF.

This sequence joins TRBV10-3 and TRBJ2-5, with TRBD2 matching 12 bases. Unmatched junction bases numbered 1, after V lost 0 bases and J lost 5 bases. CDR3 size: 15 residues. The germline V gene has CDR1 ENHRY and CDR2 SYGVKD. The CDR3 DNA reads TGTGCCATCAGTGAGTCGGGGACTAGCGGGGAGACCCAGTACTTC. Protein product: CAISESGTSGETQYF.

J is TRBJ2-3 and V is TRBV10-1; the match to TRBD1 covers 11 bases. CDR1 is WNHNN and CDR2 is SYGVQD in the germline V gene (reference sequence). V shed 4 bases and J 0 bases; nucleotides not matched to a gene: 3. The CDR3 consists of 16 residues. CDR3 sequence: CASSAGQGASTDTQYF. The CDR3 nucleotides read TGCGCCAGCAGTGCAGGACAGGGGGCTAGCACAGATACGCAGTATTTT.

The chain uses TRBV28 and TRBJ2-5; TRBD2 is a possible D gene (6 bases). This CDR3 contains 15 residues. Germline V CDR1 and CDR2: MDHEN, SYDVKM. V was cut by 6 bases and J by 5 bases, with 19 bases left in between. CDR3 in amino acids: CASSSRGAVRETQYF. The CDR3 DNA is TGTGCCAGCAGCTCTCGCGGGGCGGTTCGGGAGACCCAGTACTTC.

The CDR3: CASVSIMDRDNQPQHF. The CDR3 nucleotides are TGTGCCAGTGTGAGTATAATGGACAGGGACAATCAGCCCCAGCATTTT. The rearrangement uses TRBV19 and TRBJ1-5, with 8 bases matching TRBD1. V shed 8 bases, J shed 3 bases, and the junction held 12 bases outside the gene matches. In germline, CDR1 is LNHDA, CDR2 SQIVND (reference sequence). The CDR3 runs to 16 residues.

The rearrangement uses TRBV3-1 (or the pseudogene TRBV3-2) and TRBJ2-7; 11 nucleotides line up with TRBD2. V was pared by 1 base and J by 4 bases, with 3 bases of the junction left unmatched. This CDR3 region has 15 residues. The germline V gene has CDR1 LGHDT and CDR2 YNNKEL (reference sequence). The DNA of the CDR3 is TGTGCCAGCAGCCAAGTGGCTAGCGGGAGGTACGAGCAGTACTTC. Translating gives CASSQVASGRYEQYF.

The chain has TRBV12-3 or TRBV12-4 and TRBJ2-7, with D possibly matching TRBD2 (6 bases). V lost 8 bases and J lost 3, with 8 bases in between. CDR3 size: 11 residues. The chain's CDR3 is CASSGSYEQYF. The CDR3 nucleotides are TGTGCCAGCTCCGGGAGCTACGAGCAGTACTTC.

This clone was counted a few times. J is TRBJ1-5 and V is TRBV28; 7 bases fit TRBD1. Germline CDR1 and CDR2: MDHEN and SYDVKM. CDR3 length: 16 residues. V was pared by 3 bases and J by 7 bases, with 12 bases of the junction left unmatched. The CDR3 bases are TGTGCCAGCAGTTTCGCAGGGGGTGGTTTCAACCAGCCCCAGCATTTT. As protein: CASSFAGGGFNQPQHF.